The 5 T cell receptor beta chains reported below all come from one sample, sequenced in a study of spatial heterogeneity in lung cancer. TCRdb reanalysed the 5' RACE reads using MiXCR and keeps one entry per CDR3 protein. This sample has 5,000 or so distinct CDR3 sequences, with 15% to 20% found just once. Time point described: sample taken at primary tumor resection. Without sorting, whole RNA was sequenced from tumor, nontumor lung or frozen PBMC. The sequencing used normal lung tissue next to the tumor, collected at surgery. The receptors were gathered from a male donor with early-stage non-small cell lung cancer.

This clonotype was detected many times. V and J are TRBV7-2 and TRBJ2-5; D gene ambiguous. The CDR3 length is 13 residues. Trimming stripped 2 bases from V and 2 bases from J, with 6 bases between. The V gene's germline CDR1 is SGHTA and CDR2 FQGNSA. The CDR3 bases are TGTGCCAGCAGCTTATCCACTCAAGAGACCCAGTACTTC. It codes for CASSLSTQETQYF.

This clonotype is judged medium-sized. The CDR3 bases are TGTGCCAGCAGCCTTCTTCGGGGGGGCAGCACTGGGGCCAACGTCCTGACTTTC. This sequence encodes CASSLLRGGSTGANVLTF. This chain uses TRBV5-4 with TRBJ2-6; 8 bases match TRBD2. Losses at the gene ends were 4 bases for V and 2 bases for J; bases not matched to a gene: 11. Germline V gene lookup returns CDR1 SGHNT and CDR2 YYREEE (reference sequence). This CDR3 is built from 18 residues.

A word on this clonotype: Since a much larger clone is just one base distant, this may be a read error. The chain uses TRBV12-3 or TRBV12-4 and TRBJ2-2, with 8 bases that match TRBD2. V was pared by 8 bases and J by 5 bases, with 13 bases of the junction left unmatched. The CDR3 has 16 residues. This chain's CDR3 is CASDLYAGGSTGELFF. CDR3 DNA: TGTGCCAGCGACCTTTACGCGGGGGGTAGTACCGGGGAGCTGTTTTTT.

This clonotype is judged medium-sized. The chain uses TRBV6-2 or TRBV6-3 and TRBJ2-3; no clear D gene. Trimming removed 7 bases from V and 4 bases from J, with 12 bases in between. This CDR3 contains 13 residues. CDR1 is MNHEY and CDR2 is SVGEGT in the germline V gene. CDR3 region: CASIPDGSDTQYF. The DNA for the CDR3 is TGTGCCAGCATCCCGGACGGCTCAGATACGCAGTATTTT.

The chain recombines TRBV29-1 with TRBJ1-2; D not certain. Germline CDR1 reads SQVTM; CDR2 reads ANQGSEA. Trimming removed 3 bases from V and 4 bases from J, with 12 bases in between. This CDR3 contains 13 residues. CDR3 DNA sequence: TGCAGCGTTGATTCCGGGTTCGGCTATGGCTACACCTTC. As protein: CSVDSGFGYGYTF.